This TCR beta chain was observed in a study of T cells after posttransplantation cyclophosphamide. Study-wide points: Donor CD8+ memory clones often dominated recipient blood repertoires at later times. Blood and skin or GI T cell repertoires showed limited TRB overlap. After PTCy, TRB diversity resembled that of CNI/methotrexate controls.

Trimming stripped 2 bases from V and 5 bases from J, with 11 bases between. The CDR3 runs 14 residues. Germline values: CDR1 SEHNR, CDR2 FQNEAQ (reference sequence). Sequencing was performed with immunoSEQ multiplex PCR; in TCRdb, only in-frame clones are kept and a portion is missing. Of roughly 19,000 clones listed, about 68% were seen once; the top ten hold 25% to 35%. Busulfan-fludarabine conditioning, marrow transplant, and cyclophosphamide on days +3 and +4 were administered. With respect to this clone: Its target is not known.

The chain has TRBV7-9 and TRBJ2-3; no definite D call. The source was PBMCs, collected after an allogeneic stem cell transplant with post-transplant cyclophosphamide. This TCR was sampled from a male patient in his thirties who received an allogeneic stem cell transplant from a related donor, was CMV-positive, and had acute GVHD only. Some of the T cells may derive from the graft donor. The CDR3 region has the DNA TGTGCCAGCAGCTTATTCCAGACTCGAGATACGCAGTATTTT. This codes for CASSLFQTRDTQYF.